This is a list of T cell receptor beta chains from one sample in a study of beta chain features in type 1 diabetes. Profiling relied on immunoSEQ multiplex PCR, and the TCRdb table lists in-frame clones only, not all of them. This table has just under 150,000 clones, about 13% appearing once. Material: central memory CD4+ T cells from blood. The origin of the receptors is a man aged 18 to 35 with type 1 diabetes. The conserved cysteine and the conserved F or W are not part of the CDR3 here. Some rows have no size entry. The others give once, few or many, or a class for an expanded clone.

v_call	clone_size	cdr3_aa
TRBV27	-	ASSLGQGNQPQH
TRBV7-9	few	ASSPSVVYEQY
TRBV7-9	-	ASSWISDTQY
TRBV6-4	-	ASSLLRDTEAF
TRBV4-1	few	ASSLLLGEKLF
TRBV10-1	-	ASSGTLQETQY
TRBV12-5	-	ASGLVLRQGVNPYT
TRBV9	-	ASSGHRARGGTDTQY
TRBV4-2	many	ASSHFEGQGYGYT
TRBV7-9	-	ASSFNRDKTYYEQY
TRBV10-3	few	ASQGAGANVLT
TRBV29-1	few	SGGRSGVEQY
TRBV7-9	few	ASSLLLSDYGYGYT
TRBV19	-	ASTLPGRNYGYT
TRBV7-3	many	ASRSGLAERNEQF
TRBV11-2	-	ASSFLPFLNTGELF
TRBV4-2	few	ASSQDVHSGRDTQY
TRBV2	-	ASDRSGGLYNEQF
TRBV30	many	AWSTGGETEAF
TRBV11-2	few	ASSAPGTRPDTQY
TRBV5-1	-	ASSSGLTQYNEQF
TRBV5-6	-	ASSLDRAGEKLF
TRBV10-3	-	AISDSPGETQY
TRBV6-5	-	ASSRGQGPETQY
TRBV6-1	-	ASSVGGDTQY
TRBV29-1	few	GGAWDYGYT
TRBV7-6	few	ASSSGTSGVNTGELF
TRBV18	-	ASSPDRDGVGAF
TRBV7-2	few	ASSLERGAGTDTQY